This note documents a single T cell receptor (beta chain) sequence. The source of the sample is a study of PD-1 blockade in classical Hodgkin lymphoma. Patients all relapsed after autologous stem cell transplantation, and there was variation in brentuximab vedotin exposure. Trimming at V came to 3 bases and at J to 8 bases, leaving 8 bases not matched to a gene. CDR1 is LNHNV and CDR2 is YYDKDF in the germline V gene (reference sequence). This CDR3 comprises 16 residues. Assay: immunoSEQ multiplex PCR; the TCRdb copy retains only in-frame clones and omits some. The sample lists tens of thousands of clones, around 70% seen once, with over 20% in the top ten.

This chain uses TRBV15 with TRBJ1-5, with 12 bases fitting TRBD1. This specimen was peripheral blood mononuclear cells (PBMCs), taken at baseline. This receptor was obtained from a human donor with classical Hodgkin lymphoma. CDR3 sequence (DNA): TGTGCCACCAGCAGGCCCGGGGGACAGGGGGCGAAGCCCCAGCATTTT. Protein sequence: CATSRPGGQGAKPQHF.